Listed below are T cell receptor beta chains from one sample, sequenced in a study of blood T cell repertoires in COVID-19. The table came from immunoSEQ multiplex PCR; TCRdb's copy has only in-frame clones and leaves some out. The sample records over 85,000 clones, more than 75% being singletons. Sequenced: peripheral blood. The receptors come from a woman in her forties or fifties with acute or convalescent COVID-19. The CDR3 runs from the conserved cysteine through the conserved F or W. Fields, in order: J gene, V gene, CDR3 protein.

j_gene: TRBJ1-1
v_gene: TRBV3-1/TRBV3-2
CDR3aa: CASSQGVTGSTEAFF

j_gene: TRBJ1-5
v_gene: TRBV6-4
CDR3aa: CASSDEVGNQPQHF

j_gene: TRBJ1-6
v_gene: TRBV5-5
CDR3aa: CASSKTENSPLHF

j_gene: TRBJ2-3
v_gene: TRBV5-1
CDR3aa: CASSVGSGADTQYF

j_gene: TRBJ2-5
v_gene: TRBV6-4
CDR3aa: CASSADRGETQYF

j_gene: TRBJ2-3
v_gene: TRBV5-1
CDR3aa: CASSVGLLTDTQYF

j_gene: TRBJ2-3
v_gene: TRBV19
CDR3aa: CASSIVLADNTDTQYF

j_gene: TRBJ2-7
v_gene: TRBV7-6
CDR3aa: CASSITSGDSYEQYF

j_gene: TRBJ2-2
v_gene: TRBV5-1
CDR3aa: CASSQGQGALTGELFF

j_gene: TRBJ2-7
v_gene: TRBV19
CDR3aa: CASSLIWTGGEQYF

j_gene: TRBJ2-7
v_gene: TRBV3-1/TRBV3-2
CDR3aa: CASSQDLKGEQYF

j_gene: TRBJ2-2
v_gene: TRBV24-1
CDR3aa: CATSDSTGGKYTGELFF

j_gene: TRBJ2-7
v_gene: TRBV29-1
CDR3aa: CSVGQDSYEQYF

j_gene: TRBJ2-7
v_gene: TRBV15
CDR3aa: CATSRDPRDEQYF

j_gene: TRBJ1-3
v_gene: TRBV5-1
CDR3aa: CASRGTTGSSGNTIYF

j_gene: TRBJ2-5
v_gene: TRBV12-5
CDR3aa: CASGRGQGTETQYF

j_gene: TRBJ1-4
v_gene: TRBV27
CDR3aa: CASSSGRGGEKLFF

j_gene: TRBJ2-1
v_gene: TRBV5-1
CDR3aa: CASSLALSSRGRGGLAANEQFF

j_gene: TRBJ2-2
v_gene: TRBV7-2
CDR3aa: CASSTAPTSGGELFF

j_gene: TRBJ1-1
v_gene: TRBV10-3
CDR3aa: CAISEWDSAFF

j_gene: TRBJ2-3
v_gene: TRBV20-1
CDR3aa: CSAIFTDTQYF

j_gene: TRBJ1-4
v_gene: TRBV6-5
CDR3aa: CATQGTTNEKLFF

j_gene: TRBJ2-1
v_gene: TRBV5-1
CDR3aa: CASQSGDSYNEQFF

j_gene: TRBJ2-5
v_gene: TRBV2
CDR3aa: CASSEEELAGRETQYF

j_gene: TRBJ2-2
v_gene: TRBV2
CDR3aa: CASTKSRGGTGELFF

j_gene: TRBJ2-1
v_gene: TRBV19
CDR3aa: CASSINREGPQFF

j_gene: TRBJ1-3
v_gene: TRBV19
CDR3aa: CASSTGTGSSTGNTIYF

j_gene: TRBJ2-1
v_gene: TRBV5-6
CDR3aa: CATQAGQALLSSYNEQFF

j_gene: TRBJ2-7
v_gene: TRBV15
CDR3aa: CATSREPGAREQYF

j_gene: TRBJ2-4
v_gene: TRBV6-1
CDR3aa: CASSDPGYLYF

j_gene: TRBJ2-1
v_gene: TRBV3-1/TRBV3-2
CDR3aa: CASSPGNGGYNEQFF

j_gene: TRBJ2-2
v_gene: TRBV2
CDR3aa: CASSWTGSDTGELFF

j_gene: TRBJ2-3
v_gene: TRBV28
CDR3aa: CASSPPYTGTPVQRDTQYF

j_gene: TRBJ1-1
v_gene: TRBV19
CDR3aa: CASSTTGDTEAFF

j_gene: TRBJ2-3
v_gene: TRBV28
CDR3aa: CASSFRSGSGDTQYF

j_gene: TRBJ2-5
v_gene: TRBV5-1
CDR3aa: CASSLPQGAQTQYF

j_gene: TRBJ2-4
v_gene: TRBV20-1
CDR3aa: CSASPGTGGAF

j_gene: TRBJ2-2
v_gene: TRBV19
CDR3aa: CASSISAETGELFF

j_gene: TRBJ2-7
v_gene: TRBV3-1/TRBV3-2
CDR3aa: CASSSKYEQYF

j_gene: TRBJ1-1
v_gene: TRBV6-1
CDR3aa: CASSEESGGMAAFF

j_gene: TRBJ2-5
v_gene: TRBV5-4
CDR3aa: CASSLYHGTSGRSGQETQYF

j_gene: TRBJ1-3
v_gene: TRBV19
CDR3aa: CASIGRDRGRNTIYF

j_gene: TRBJ2-7
v_gene: TRBV30
CDR3aa: CAWRSRYEQYF

j_gene: TRBJ2-7
v_gene: TRBV2
CDR3aa: CASSVITSGSNEQYF

j_gene: TRBJ2-3
v_gene: TRBV19
CDR3aa: CASSTSGTTTDTQYF

j_gene: TRBJ1-2
v_gene: TRBV7-9
CDR3aa: CASSLALRNYGYTF

j_gene: TRBJ1-2
v_gene: TRBV6-6
CDR3aa: CASSYSGRGDNYGYTF

j_gene: TRBJ2-1
v_gene: TRBV3-1/TRBV3-2
CDR3aa: CASSRQTGIDNEQFF

j_gene: TRBJ2-7
v_gene: TRBV20-1
CDR3aa: CSPGSSYEQYF

j_gene: TRBJ2-7
v_gene: TRBV7-2
CDR3aa: CASSYPTSGRTSYEQYF

j_gene: TRBJ2-3
v_gene: TRBV2
CDR3aa: CASSEEDGGPGVSTDTQYF

j_gene: TRBJ2-1
v_gene: TRBV6-2/TRBV6-3
CDR3aa: CASSETSGREFF

j_gene: TRBJ1-1
v_gene: TRBV6-5
CDR3aa: CASSRLQGMNTEAFF

j_gene: TRBJ2-4
v_gene: TRBV5-5
CDR3aa: CASSSTGVPDKNIQYF